This T cell receptor (beta chain) was documented in a study of early stage breast cancer tumors. Each sample had two DNA replicates, roughly 0.48 ug blood or roughly 1.6 ug tissue. Measured with immunoSEQ multiplex PCR; TCRdb has only the in-frame clones, and not every one. The table has tens of thousands of clones, about 78% seen once. Germline values: CDR1 SGHRS, CDR2 YFSETQ. The V and J ends lost 2 bases and 3 bases, in that order; junction bases with no gene match: 11. The CDR3 has 19 amino acids. This rearrangement joins TRBV5-1 to TRBJ2-1, with 13 bases matching TRBD2. The clonotype was recovered from a person aged 45-60 years with breast cancer. Sequencing was performed on blood. The CDR3 region is CASSFLGLAGARGYNEQFF. DNA for the CDR3: TGCGCCAGCAGCTTCCTCGGACTAGCGGGGGCGAGGGGCTACAATGAGCAGTTCTTC.